What follows are 26 T cell receptor beta chains derived from one specimen sequenced in a study of T cell responses to AZD1222 COVID-19 vaccine. Clones were read by immunoSEQ multiplex PCR, and TCRdb kept only the in-frame ones, dropping some. Here the sample spans 130,000 to 150,000 clones, 93% being singletons. Sequenced here: peripheral blood, sampled after recovery from COVID-19. The receptors stem from an adult who had recovered from COVID-19.

This chain joins TRBV7-2 and TRBJ1-4, with 9 bases that match TRBD1. After removal of 5 bases from V and 7 bases from J, the junction contained 8 bases not matched to a gene. There are 15 residues in the CDR3. Germline lookup yields CDR1 SGHTA and CDR2 FQGNSA. CDR3: CASSVQGAFGEKLFF. Here the CDR3 DNA reads TGTGCCAGCAGCGTACAGGGGGCATTCGGTGAAAAACTGTTTTTT.

The chain employs TRBV19 and TRBJ1-5; D is uncertain. The germline V gene encodes CDR1 LNHDA and CDR2 SQIVND (reference sequence). V lost 0 bases and J 7 bases, leaving 7 bases between the germline ends. This CDR3 contains 13 residues. As DNA, the CDR3 is TGTGCCAGTAGTATAGATAGTTGGCAGCCCCAGCATTTT. Its protein product is CASSIDSWQPQHF.

The CDR3 coding sequence is TGTGCCAGTAGTATTATCCAGGGTACTGAAGCTTTCTTT. The encoded protein is CASSIIQGTEAFF. V and J are TRBV19 and TRBJ1-1; a weak D match, TRBD1 (5 bases). V lost 3 bases and J 5 bases, leaving 10 bases between the germline ends. The CDR3 covers 13 residues. Germline V gives CDR1 LNHDA, CDR2 SQIVND (reference sequence).

The CDR3 DNA follows: TGCGCCAGCAGCTTTTATCCGGGCGGGGATGAGCAGTTCTTC. The encoded protein is CASSFYPGGDEQFF. This chain connects TRBV5-1 to TRBJ2-1, with D possibly being TRBD2 (6 bases). V was cut by 2 bases and J by 8 bases, with 14 bases left in between. The CDR3 has 14 residues. Germline loops: CDR1 SGHRS, CDR2 YFSETQ.

The DNA for the CDR3 is TGTGCCAGCAGGCCTCGACGAGGAGGTACAGATACGCAGTATTTT. It encodes CASRPRRGGTDTQYF. The V gene is TRBV6-2 or TRBV6-3, the J gene TRBJ2-3; D may be TRBD2 (5 bases). The CDR3 contains 15 residues. Germline CDR1 is MNHEY and CDR2 is SVGEGT. Trimming shortened V by 6 bases and J by 3 bases, and 16 bases separated the two germline ends.

The chain couples TRBV5-1 to TRBJ2-5; 13 nucleotides match TRBD2. Germline CDR1 is SGHRS and CDR2 is YFSETQ. J lost 2 bases, V lost 2 bases, and 3 bases had no gene match. This CDR3 has 16 amino acids. The DNA for the CDR3 is TGCGCCAGCAGCTTTGAGGGACTAGCGGGACAAGAGACCCAGTACTTC. It specifies CASSFEGLAGQETQYF.

The chain carries TRBV7-2 and TRBJ1-5; D gene ambiguous. Looked up from germline, CDR1 is SGHTA and CDR2 is FQGNSA. The CDR3 consists of 15 residues. The V and J ends lost 0 bases and 2 bases respectively, with 8 bases between them. The chain's CDR3 is CASSLARQGNQPQHF. The CDR3, as DNA: TGTGCCAGCAGCTTAGCGCGCCAGGGCAATCAGCCCCAGCATTTT. The whole variable domain, remainder taken from reference TRBV7-2 and TRBJ1-5, is GAGVSQSPSNKVTEKGKDVELRCDPISGHTALYWYRQSLGQGLEFLIYFQGNSAPDKSGLPSDRFSAERTGGSVSTLTIQRTQQEDSAVYLCASSLARQGNQPQHFGDGTRLSIL.

The chain carries TRBV28 and TRBJ1-5, with D uncertain. This CDR3 region has 15 residues. In germline, CDR1 is MDHEN, CDR2 SYDVKM. Trimming removed 8 bases at V and 5 bases at J, with 19 bases between. CDR3 region: CASSSSANGHQPQHF. In DNA, the CDR3 is TGTGCCAGCTCCTCCTCGGCAAACGGACATCAGCCCCAGCATTTT.

The genes are TRBV18 and TRBJ1-2; D is possibly TRBD1 (5 bases). Per germline, CDR1 KGHSH and CDR2 LQKENI. The CDR3 sequence is 15 residues long. V was trimmed by 6 bases and J by 0 bases, leaving 14 bases between them. In DNA form, the CDR3 reads TGTGCCAGCTCCCTGGGGACGGCTTCTAACTATGGCTACACCTTC. Protein: CASSLGTASNYGYTF.

The chain couples TRBV11-2 to TRBJ1-2, with 7 bases lining up with TRBD1. The CDR3 extends over 14 amino acids. V shed 7 bases, J shed 6 bases, and the junction held 11 bases outside the gene matches. Germline V gives CDR1 SGHAT, CDR2 FQNNGV. CDR3: CASTKLLGGDGYTF. The CDR3 bases are TGTGCCAGCACCAAATTACTAGGGGGCGATGGCTACACCTTC.

The V and J genes are TRBV11-2 and TRBJ1-5; no firm D call. Trimming pared 1 base from V and 0 bases from J, leaving 13 bases between. CDR1 is SGHAT and CDR2 is FQNNGV in the germline V gene. This CDR3 region has 17 residues. CDR3 sequence (DNA): TGTGCCAGCAGCTTAGGAAAAGACGCATATAGCAATCAGCCCCAGCATTTT. Encoded protein: CASSLGKDAYSNQPQHF.

The chain recombines TRBV10-3 with TRBJ2-7; TRBD2 matches at 12 bases. The germline gives CDR1 ENHRY, CDR2 SYGVKD. This CDR3 spans 16 amino acids. The junction had 10 bases not matched to a gene; V was cut back by 10 bases and J by 0 bases. CDR3 bases: TGTGCCACATGGACTAGCGGGGAAGGGAGCTCCTACGAGCAGTACTTC. This gives the protein CATWTSGEGSSYEQYF.

J is TRBJ1-1 and V is TRBV7-2; D is unclear. Trimming pared 4 bases from V and 3 bases from J, leaving 15 bases between. This CDR3 is 15 amino acids long. The germline gives CDR1 SGHTA, CDR2 FQGNSA. The CDR3 region is CASSSYLKVDTEAFF. DNA for the CDR3: TGTGCCAGCAGCTCTTACTTGAAGGTGGACACTGAAGCTTTCTTT. Full variable domain (remainder filled in from reference TRBV7-2 and TRBJ1-1): GAGVSQSPSNKVTEKGKDVELRCDPISGHTALYWYRQSLGQGLEFLIYFQGNSAPDKSGLPSDRFSAERTGGSVSTLTIQRTQQEDSAVYLCASSSYLKVDTEAFFGQGTRLTVV.

The chain employs TRBV28 and TRBJ2-6, with D possibly TRBD1 on 5 matching bases. The germline V gene encodes CDR1 MDHEN and CDR2 SYDVKM. V shed 8 bases and J shed 2 bases, with 7 bases lying between them. The CDR3 spans 13 residues. CDR3 in amino acids: CASGRAGANVLTF. CDR3 DNA: TGTGCCAGCGGCAGGGCTGGGGCCAACGTCCTGACTTTC.

The chain carries TRBV7-9 and TRBJ1-5; D not certain. Trimming cost V 1 base and J 0 bases, with 7 bases left between them. Germline CDR1 and CDR2: SEHNR and FQNEAQ (reference sequence). The CDR3 has 15 amino acids. This chain's CDR3 is CASSLGGPSNQPQHF. As DNA, the CDR3 is TGTGCCAGCAGCTTAGGAGGTCCTAGCAATCAGCCCCAGCATTTT.

J is TRBJ2-2 and V is TRBV5-1; TRBD2 agrees at 7 bases. This CDR3 region has 15 residues. Losses at the gene ends were 3 bases for V and 6 bases for J; bases not matched to a gene: 8. The V gene's germline CDR1 is SGHRS and CDR2 YFSETQ. In nucleotides, the CDR3 is TGCGCCAGCAGCTCTGGGCGGGAGAAGGCCGGGGAGCTGTTTTTT. Its translation is CASSSGREKAGELFF.

This chain joins TRBV6-5 and TRBJ2-7, with TRBD1 identical over 10 bases. The CDR3 runs to 15 residues. Germline V CDR1 and CDR2: MNHEY, SVGAGI. The trim removed 2 bases at V and 3 bases at J, leaving 4 bases unmatched. CDR3 bases: TGTGCCAGCAGTTACGAGAGGACAGGGGGCTACGAGCAGTACTTC. Protein: CASSYERTGGYEQYF.

This clone was seen once. The chain uses TRBV19 and TRBJ2-1; 8 nucleotides match TRBD2. This CDR3 has 15 residues. J lost 6 bases, V lost 6 bases, and 10 bases had no gene match. Germline V lookup: CDR1 LNHDA, CDR2 SQIVND (reference sequence). The CDR3 loop is CASRDKGLASNEQFF. As DNA, the CDR3 is TGTGCCAGTAGAGATAAAGGACTAGCAAGCAATGAGCAGTTCTTC.

The chain joins TRBV5-8 to TRBJ2-2; D not resolved. Germline assignment: CDR1 SGHTS and CDR2 YDEGEE. Trimming removed 7 bases from V and 3 bases from J, with 10 bases in between. The CDR3 is 13 amino acids. The CDR3 here is CASSSRYTGELFF. The CDR3 nucleotides are TGTGCCAGCTCGTCCAGATACACCGGGGAGCTGTTTTTT.

This clone was seen a few times. The J gene is TRBJ1-1, the V gene TRBV5-1; D perhaps matches TRBD1 (6 bases). The V end was cut by 0 bases, the J end by 1 base, with 10 bases between. Germline assignment: CDR1 SGHRS and CDR2 YFSETQ. CDR3 length: 15 residues. Here the CDR3 DNA reads TGCGCCAGCAGCTTGGCCGGAGGGGGGAACACTGAAGCTTTCTTT. Protein product: CASSLAGGGNTEAFF.

The chain couples TRBV5-6 to TRBJ1-1; D may be TRBD1 (5 bases). There are 15 residues in the CDR3. Germline V gene lookup returns CDR1 SGHDT and CDR2 YYEEEE. Trimming cost V 5 bases and J 2 bases, with 16 bases left between them. The CDR3 coding sequence is TGTGCCAGCAGTTCATACTACAGGCTAAACACTGAAGCTTTCTTT. Protein: CASSSYYRLNTEAFF.

The chain has TRBV9 and TRBJ2-7, with D tentatively TRBD1 (6 bases). Trimming left V 0 bases short and J 3 bases short, with 13 bases between. The CDR3 totals 15 residues. Germline V gene sequence: CDR1 SGDLS, CDR2 YYNGEE. The CDR3, as DNA: TGTGCCAGCAGCGTAGTTGGGGACAAAAGCTACGAGCAGTACTTC. Translating gives CASSVVGDKSYEQYF.

This sequence joins TRBV4-1 and TRBJ2-2; D is perhaps TRBD2 (6 bases). Trimming removed 4 bases at V and 7 bases at J, with 19 bases between. The germline V gene has CDR1 MGHRA and CDR2 YSYEKL. The CDR3 has 16 amino acids. The CDR3 DNA is TGCGCCAGCAGCCCCCCTTATACCGGGAGAAACGGGGAGCTGTTTTTT. It specifies CASSPPYTGRNGELFF.

This clone was counted between two and nine times. This rearrangement joins TRBV19 to TRBJ1-5; no clear D. The CDR3 sequence is 16 residues long. The germline gives CDR1 LNHDA, CDR2 SQIVND (reference sequence). Trimming took off 2 bases at V and 7 bases at J, with 18 bases between the two ends. The CDR3 DNA is TGTGCCAGTAGTATAATCGAGGTCGGGTTGTGGCAGCCCCAGCATTTT. The encoded protein is CASSIIEVGLWQPQHF.

Here the CDR3 DNA reads TGTGCCAGCAGACCCACCACCCGGGACAGGGCGGGGGAAAAACTGTTTTTT. Its protein is CASRPTTRDRAGEKLFF. The chain is built from TRBV28 and TRBJ1-4, with 9 nucleotides matching TRBD1. Trimming at V came to 6 bases and at J to 8 bases, leaving 16 bases not matched to a gene. CDR1 is MDHEN, CDR2 SYDVKM, per germline. This CDR3 has 17 amino acids.

J is TRBJ2-7 and V is TRBV10-3; D not certain. The CDR3 covers 16 residues. V dropped 1 base and J dropped 0 bases, with 13 bases sitting between them. Germline V gene sequence: CDR1 ENHRY, CDR2 SYGVKD. CDR3 DNA: TGTGCCATCAGTGAGTTTTCGATCGTGAGCTCCTACGAGCAGTACTTC. Amino acid sequence: CAISEFSIVSSYEQYF.